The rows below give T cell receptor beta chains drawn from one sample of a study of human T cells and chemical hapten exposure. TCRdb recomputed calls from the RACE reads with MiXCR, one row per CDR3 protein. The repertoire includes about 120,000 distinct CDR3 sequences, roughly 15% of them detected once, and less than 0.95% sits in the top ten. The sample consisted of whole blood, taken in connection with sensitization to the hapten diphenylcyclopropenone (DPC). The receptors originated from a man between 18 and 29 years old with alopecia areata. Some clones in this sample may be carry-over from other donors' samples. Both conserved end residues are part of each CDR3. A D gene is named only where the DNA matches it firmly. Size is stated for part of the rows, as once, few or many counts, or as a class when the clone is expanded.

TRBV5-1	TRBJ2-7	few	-	CASSLEAPSYEQYF	TGCGCCAGCAGCTTGGAGGCCCCCTCCTACGAGCAGTACTTC
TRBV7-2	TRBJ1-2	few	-	CASSLVTGAYGYTF	TGTGCCAGCAGCTTAGTTACAGGAGCCTATGGCTACACCTTC
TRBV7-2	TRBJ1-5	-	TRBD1	CASSSEGGARQPQHF	TGTGCCAGCAGCTCGGAAGGGGGCGCGCGGCAGCCCCAGCATTTT
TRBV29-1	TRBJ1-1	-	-	CSVEGAAQAFF	TGCAGCGTTGAAGGGGCAGCCCAAGCTTTCTTT
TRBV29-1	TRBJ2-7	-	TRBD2	CSAGGGYEQYF	TGCAGCGCTGGGGGGGGCTACGAGCAGTACTTC
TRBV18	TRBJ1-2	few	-	CASSPPEGRYGYTF	TGTGCCAGCTCACCACCTGAGGGCCGCTATGGCTACACCTTC
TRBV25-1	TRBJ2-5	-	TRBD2	CASSSLAGAVETQYF	TGTGCCAGCAGTTCACTAGCGGGGGCTGTGGAGACCCAGTACTTC
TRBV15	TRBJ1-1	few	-	CATSRDQDKAFF	TGTGCCACCAGCAGAGATCAGGATAAAGCTTTCTTT
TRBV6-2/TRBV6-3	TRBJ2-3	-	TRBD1	CASSYDRVTDTQYF	TGTGCCAGCAGTTACGACAGGGTCACAGATACGCAGTATTTT
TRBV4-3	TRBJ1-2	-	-	CASSQDVSGVYGYTF	TGCGCCAGCAGCCAAGACGTCTCAGGGGTGTATGGCTACACCTTC
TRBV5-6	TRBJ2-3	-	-	CASSLASYTDTQYF	TGTGCCAGCAGCTTGGCCAGCTACACAGATACGCAGTATTTT
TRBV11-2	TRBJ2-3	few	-	CASSRTTPGTDTQYF	TGTGCCAGCAGCCGGACTACGCCCGGCACAGATACGCAGTATTTT
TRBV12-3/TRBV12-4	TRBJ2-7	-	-	CASSLGTETYEQYF	TGTGCCAGCAGTTTAGGGACGGAAACCTACGAGCAGTACTTC
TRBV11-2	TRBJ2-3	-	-	CASSLDHVADTQYF	TGTGCCAGCAGCTTAGATCACGTAGCAGATACGCAGTATTTT
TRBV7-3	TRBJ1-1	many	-	CASSTIDRLNTEAFF	TGTGCCAGCAGCACGATTGACAGGCTGAACACTGAAGCTTTCTTT
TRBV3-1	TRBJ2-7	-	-	CASSPGNYEQYF	TGTGCCAGCAGCCCAGGGAACTACGAGCAGTACTTC
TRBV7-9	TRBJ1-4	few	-	CASTQTSATNEKLFF	TGTGCCAGCACCCAGACCTCTGCAACTAATGAAAAACTGTTTTTT
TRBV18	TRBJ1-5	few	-	CASSPDRSSNQPQHF	TGTGCCAGCTCACCCGACAGGAGTAGCAATCAGCCCCAGCATTTT
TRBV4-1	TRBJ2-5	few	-	CASSQGARQETQYF	TGCGCCAGCAGCCAGGGGGCGAGGCAAGAGACCCAGTACTTC
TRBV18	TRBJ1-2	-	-	CASSPPGGLAF	TGTGCCAGCTCACCACCCGGGGGGCTAGCCTTC
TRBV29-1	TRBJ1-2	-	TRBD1	CSVNRGRLGYGYTF	TGCAGCGTGAACAGGGGGCGCTTAGGCTATGGCTACACCTTC
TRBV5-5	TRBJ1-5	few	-	CASSLNQGFYSNQPQHF	TGTGCCAGCAGCTTGAACCAGGGGTTTTATAGCAATCAGCCCCAGCATTTT
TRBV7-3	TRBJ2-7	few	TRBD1	CASSLSVTGAGEQYF	TGTGCCAGCAGCTTAAGTGTGACAGGGGCGGGTGAGCAGTACTTC
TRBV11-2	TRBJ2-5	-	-	CASSFDRLVRETQYF	TGTGCCAGCAGCTTCGACCGACTAGTCCGAGAGACCCAGTACTTC
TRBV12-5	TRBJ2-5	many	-	CASGLDRYQETQYF	TGTGCTAGTGGTTTAGACCGGTATCAAGAGACCCAGTACTTC
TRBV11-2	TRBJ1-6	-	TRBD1	CASSNNRGSPLHF	TGTGCCAGCAGCAACAACAGGGGATCACCCCTCCACTTT
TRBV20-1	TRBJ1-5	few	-	CSASFGQADQPQHF	TGCAGTGCTAGTTTCGGCCAAGCAGATCAGCCCCAGCATTTT
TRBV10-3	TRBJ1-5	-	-	CAISEYLGPDNQPQHF	TGTGCCATCAGTGAGTACTTGGGCCCCGACAATCAGCCCCAGCATTTT
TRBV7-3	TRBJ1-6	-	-	CASSPDGGGDSPLHF	TGTGCCAGCAGCCCTGATGGGGGCGGCGATTCACCCCTCCACTTT
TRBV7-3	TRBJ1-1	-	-	CASSYRAEGEAFF	TGTGCCAGCAGCTACCGCGCAGAGGGTGAAGCTTTCTTT
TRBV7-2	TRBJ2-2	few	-	CASSLVVSGELFF	TGTGCCAGCAGCTTAGTAGTCAGTGGGGAGCTGTTTTTT
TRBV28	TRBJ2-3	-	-	CASSFRGGLYTDTQYF	TGTGCCAGCAGTTTCCGGGGCGGTCTCTACACAGATACGCAGTATTTT
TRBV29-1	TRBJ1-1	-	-	CSVFEDSEAFF	TGCAGCGTTTTCGAGGACTCTGAAGCTTTCTTT
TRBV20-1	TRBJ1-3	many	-	CSARDLIDRRSGNTIYF	TGCAGTGCTAGAGATCTTATCGACCGCCGCTCTGGAAACACCATATATTTT
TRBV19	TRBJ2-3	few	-	CASSISHRENTQYF	TGTGCCAGTAGTATATCCCACAGGGAAAATACGCAGTATTTT
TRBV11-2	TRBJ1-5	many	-	CASSLHRGPRFAQHF	TGTGCCAGCAGCTTACATCGGGGGCCCCGTTTCGCCCAGCATTTT
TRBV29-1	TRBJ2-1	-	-	CSAGTGLRNEQFF	TGCAGCGCCGGCACGGGCCTTCGCAATGAGCAGTTCTTC
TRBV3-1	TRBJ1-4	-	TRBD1	CASSQAGQGNEKLFF	TGTGCCAGCAGCCAAGCGGGACAGGGTAATGAAAAACTGTTTTTT